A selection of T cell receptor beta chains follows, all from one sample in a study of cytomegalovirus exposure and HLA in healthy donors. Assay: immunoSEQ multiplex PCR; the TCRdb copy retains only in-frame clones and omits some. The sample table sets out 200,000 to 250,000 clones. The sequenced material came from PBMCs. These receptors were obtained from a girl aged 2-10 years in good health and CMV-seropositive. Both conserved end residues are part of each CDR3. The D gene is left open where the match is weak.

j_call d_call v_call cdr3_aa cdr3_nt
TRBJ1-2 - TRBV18 CASSPAGEINYGYTF TGTGCCAGCTCACCAGCTGGGGAGATTAATTATGGCTACACCTTC
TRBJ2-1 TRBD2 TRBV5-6 CASSTSGSGIGEQFF TGTGCCAGCAGCACAAGCGGGAGCGGGATAGGTGAGCAGTTCTTC
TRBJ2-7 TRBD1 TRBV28 CASNPGDRVEQYF TGTGCCAGCAACCCAGGGGACAGGGTCGAGCAGTACTTC
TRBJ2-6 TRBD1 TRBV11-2 CASSLGTGRANVLTF TGTGCCAGCAGCCTGGGGACAGGGCGGGCCAACGTCCTGACTTTC
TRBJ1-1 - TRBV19 CASSIRGNEFEAFF TGTGCCAGTAGTATCAGGGGAAATGAGTTTGAAGCTTTCTTT
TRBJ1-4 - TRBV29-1 CSVVKGANEKLFF TGCAGCGTTGTGAAGGGAGCTAATGAAAAACTGTTTTTT
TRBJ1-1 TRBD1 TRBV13 CASSSTGDATEAFF TGTGCCAGCAGCTCGACAGGGGACGCAACTGAAGCTTTCTTT
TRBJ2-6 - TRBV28 CASSELPLSGANVLTF TGTGCCAGCAGTGAGTTGCCACTCTCTGGGGCCAACGTCCTGACCTTC
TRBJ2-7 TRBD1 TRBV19 CASGGDRGYEQYF TGTGCCAGTGGCGGGGACAGGGGTTACGAGCAGTACTTC
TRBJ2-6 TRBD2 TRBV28 CASSLGFGREGARGANVLTF TGTGCCAGCAGTTTAGGCTTCGGCCGGGAGGGAGCCCGTGGGGCCAACGTCCTGACTTTC
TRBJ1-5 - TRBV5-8 CASSLARWGNQPQHF TGTGCCAGCAGCTTAGCCAGGTGGGGCAATCAGCCCCAGCATTTT
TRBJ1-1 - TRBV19 CASSISAPAGQAFF TGTGCCAGTAGTATTTCAGCCCCTGCGGGACAAGCTTTCTTT
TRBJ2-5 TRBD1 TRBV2 CASTGFTGGQETQYF TGTGCCAGCACCGGTTTTACAGGGGGCCAAGAGACCCAGTACTTC
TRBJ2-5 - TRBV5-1 CASSQDSLQETQYF TGCGCCAGCAGCCAGGACAGCCTCCAAGAGACCCAGTACTTC
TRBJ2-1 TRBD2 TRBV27 CASTTDSGRASYEQFF TGTGCCAGCACGACGGATAGCGGGAGGGCCAGTTATGAGCAGTTCTTC
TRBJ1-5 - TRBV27 CASSLSRHGDQPQHF TGTGCCAGCAGTTTATCGAGGCACGGTGATCAGCCCCAGCATTTT
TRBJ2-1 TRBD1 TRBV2 CASSRGTGENEQFF TGTGCCAGCAGTCGCGGGACAGGAGAAAATGAGCAGTTCTTC
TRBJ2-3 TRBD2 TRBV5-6 CASSWGLAVEVDTQYF TGTGCCAGCAGCTGGGGACTAGCGGTTGAAGTCGATACGCAGTATTTT
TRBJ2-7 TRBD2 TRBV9 CASSVGPPSGLAASYEQYF TGTGCCAGCAGCGTGGGCCCACCTTCCGGCCTAGCGGCCTCCTACGAGCAGTACTTC
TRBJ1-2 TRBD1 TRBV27 CASSLTGGRPLYGYTF TGTGCCAGCAGCCTTACAGGGGGCCGCCCTCTCTATGGCTACACCTTC
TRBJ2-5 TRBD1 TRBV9 CASSTKGQGQSLETQYF TGTGCCAGCAGCACGAAAGGACAGGGGCAATCCCTGGAGACCCAGTACTTC
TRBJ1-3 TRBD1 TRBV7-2 CASSITTGGRNTIYF TGTGCCAGCAGTATAACTACAGGGGGAAGAAACACCATATATTTT
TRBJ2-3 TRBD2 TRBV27 CASSPRLAGEADTQYF TGTGCCAGCAGTCCGCGACTAGCGGGAGAAGCAGATACGCAGTATTTT
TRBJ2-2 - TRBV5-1 CASSLAQGNTGELFF TGCGCCAGCAGCTTGGCACAGGGGAACACCGGGGAGCTGTTTTTT
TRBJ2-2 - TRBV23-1 CASSHPGSGAGELFF TGCGCCAGCAGTCATCCCGGGAGTGGGGCCGGGGAGCTGTTTTTT
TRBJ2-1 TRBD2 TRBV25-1 CASSAPSGSAKNEQFF TGTGCCAGCAGTGCCCCTAGCGGGAGCGCGAAGAATGAGCAGTTCTTC
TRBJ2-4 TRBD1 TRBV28 CASSTLRDRGLDIQYF TGTGCCAGCAGCACCCTTCGGGACAGGGGGCTTGACATTCAGTACTTC
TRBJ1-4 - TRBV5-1 CASSPPAGGAEGEKLFF TGCGCCAGCAGCCCCCCGGCGGGGGGGGCGGAAGGAGAAAAACTGTTTTTT
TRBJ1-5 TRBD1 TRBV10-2 CASSEQGGMDQPQHF TGCGCCAGCAGCGAACAGGGGGGAATGGATCAGCCCCAGCATTTT
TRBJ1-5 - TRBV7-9 CASSPREGAQHF TGTGCCAGCAGCCCTCGGGAGGGGGCCCAGCATTTT
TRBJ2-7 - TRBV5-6 CASSLGAAYEQYF TGTGCCAGCAGCTTGGGCGCCGCCTACGAGCAGTACTTC
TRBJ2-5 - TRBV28 CASSSTPRETQYF TGTGCCAGCAGTTCGACCCCTAGGGAGACCCAGTACTTC
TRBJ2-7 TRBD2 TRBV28 CASSLPPPPSGIIYEQYF TGTGCCAGCAGTTTACCCCCCCCGCCTAGCGGGATCATCTACGAGCAGTACTTC
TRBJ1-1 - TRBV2 CASSLTANTEAFF TGTGCCAGCAGTTTGACAGCGAACACTGAAGCTTTCTTT
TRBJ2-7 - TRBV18 CASSPGGYEQYF TGTGCCAGCTCACCAGGAGGGTACGAGCAGTACTTC
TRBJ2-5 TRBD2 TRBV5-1 CASTYQSGRAETQYF TGCGCCAGCACCTACCAAAGCGGGAGGGCAGAGACCCAGTACTTC
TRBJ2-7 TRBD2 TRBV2 CASSDGTNYEQYF TGTGCCAGCAGTGACGGGACTAACTACGAGCAGTACTTC
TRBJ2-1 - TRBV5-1 CASSLSGGSRNEQFF TGCGCCAGCAGCCTTAGCGGTGGATCTAGGAATGAGCAGTTCTTC
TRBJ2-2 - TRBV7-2 CASSLELVGAGELFF TGTGCCAGCAGCTTAGAACTGGTAGGGGCCGGGGAGCTGTTTTTT
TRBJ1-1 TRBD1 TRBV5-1 CASSPRTGLNTEAFF TGCGCCAGCAGCCCCCGGACAGGGCTGAACACTGAAGCTTTCTTT
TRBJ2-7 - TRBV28 CASSLQGYEQYF TGTGCCAGCAGTTTGCAGGGTTACGAGCAGTACTTC
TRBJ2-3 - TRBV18 CASSPPVRVRTDTQYF TGTGCCAGCTCACCACCCGTCAGGGTGCGAACAGATACGCAGTATTTT